This T cell receptor (beta chain) stems from a study of cytomegalovirus exposure and HLA in healthy donors. Overall study findings and caveats: Cytomegalovirus association was listed for roughly 160 TCR beta chains.

Both 60 Vbeta primers and 13 Jbeta primers went into the PCR. Sequenced by immunoSEQ multiplex PCR; TCRdb stores in-frame clones only, minus some. The sample carries over 150,000 clones, about three quarters recorded once. The J segment lost 6 bases and the V segment lost 0 bases, leaving 4 bases of the junction unmatched. In germline, CDR1 is SGHNT, CDR2 YYREEE (reference sequence). The CDR3 consists of 15 residues. Comments on this clone: Its antigen is undetermined.

Sequencing was carried out using PBMCs. This sequence joins TRBV5-4 and TRBJ2-1; 9 bases align to TRBD2. The origin of this receptor is a woman in her forties or fifties in good health and CMV-seropositive. For the CDR3, the DNA is TGTGCCAGCAGCTTGGGGACTAGCGCCACCAATGAGCAGTTCTTC. The encoded protein is CASSLGTSATNEQFF. The variable domain in full, with the rest retrieved from reference TRBV5-4 and TRBJ2-1, is ETGVTQSPTHLIKTRGQQVTLRCSSQSGHNTVSWYQQALGQGPQFIFQYYREEENGRGNFPPRFSGLQFPNYSSELNVNALELDDSALYLCASSLGTSATNEQFFGPGTRLTVL.